This TCR beta chain was identified during a study of shared clonotypes between healthy human individuals. About the research overall: Three plates were used per donor for CD4 naive, three for CD4 memory, two for CD8 naive and one for CD8 memory.

CD4+ cells yielded CD45RA+ naive and CD45RA-negative memory subsets. The CDR3 sequence is 14 residues long. Germline lookup yields CDR1 SGHRS and CDR2 YFSETQ. V lost 7 bases, J lost 3 bases, and 5 bases stayed unmatched. About 30,000 T cell genomes, or approximately 190 ng DNA, went into the sorted-subset replicate PCRs. Assay used: immunoSEQ multiplex PCR; TCRdb lists only in-frame clones, some missing. The sample contains 1,400,000 or so clones, approximately 98.5% of which appear only once. The rearrangement joins TRBV5-1 to TRBJ2-3; 10 positions match TRBD2. The sequencing input was naive CD4+ T cells sorted from blood. Subset here: CD45RA+ positively selected. The receptor's source is a man aged 30 to 39 in good health. CDR3 in DNA: TGCGCCAGCGGCCCTAGCGGGAGTACAGATACGCAGTATTTT. Its translation: CASGPSGSTDTQYF.